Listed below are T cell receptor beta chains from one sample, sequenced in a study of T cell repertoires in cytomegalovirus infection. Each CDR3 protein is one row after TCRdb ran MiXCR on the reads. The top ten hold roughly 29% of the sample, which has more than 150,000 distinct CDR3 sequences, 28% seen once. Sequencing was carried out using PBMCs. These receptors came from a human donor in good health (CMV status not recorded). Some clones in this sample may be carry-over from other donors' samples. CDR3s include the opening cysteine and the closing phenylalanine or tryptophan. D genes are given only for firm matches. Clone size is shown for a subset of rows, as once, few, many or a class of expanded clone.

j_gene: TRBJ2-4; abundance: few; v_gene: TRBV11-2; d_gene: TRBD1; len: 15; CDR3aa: CASSLQGVAKNIQYF; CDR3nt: TGTGCCAGCAGCTTGCAGGGGGTAGCCAAAAACATTCAGTACTTC
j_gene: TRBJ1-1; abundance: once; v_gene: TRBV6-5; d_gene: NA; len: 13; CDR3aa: CASSYAGGAEAFF; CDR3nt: TGTGCCAGCAGTTACGCTGGGGGCGCTGAAGCTTTCTTT
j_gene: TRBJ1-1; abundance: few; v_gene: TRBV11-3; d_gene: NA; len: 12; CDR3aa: CASSSTEGEAFF; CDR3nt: TGTGCCAGCAGCTCGACAGAAGGAGAAGCTTTCTTT
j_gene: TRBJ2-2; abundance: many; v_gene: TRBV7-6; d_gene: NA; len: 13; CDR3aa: CASSLAGTGELFF; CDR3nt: TGTGCCAGCAGCTTAGCGGGGACCGGGGAGCTGTTTTTT
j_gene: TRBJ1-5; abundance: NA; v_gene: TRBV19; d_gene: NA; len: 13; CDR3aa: CASSRFSNQPQHF; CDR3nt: TGTGCCAGTAGTAGGTTTAGCAATCAGCCCCAGCATTTT
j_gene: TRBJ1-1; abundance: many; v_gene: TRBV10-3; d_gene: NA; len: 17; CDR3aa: CATKTFTGFRMNTEAFF; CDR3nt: TGTGCCACCAAAACTTTCACGGGGTTTAGGATGAACACTGAAGCTTTCTTT
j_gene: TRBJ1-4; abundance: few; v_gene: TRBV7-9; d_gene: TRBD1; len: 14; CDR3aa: CASSPRTGVEKLFF; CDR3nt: TGTGCCAGCAGCCCCCGGACAGGGGTCGAAAAACTGTTTTTT
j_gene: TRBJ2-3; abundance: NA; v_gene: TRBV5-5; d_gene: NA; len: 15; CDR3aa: CASRPGWGAGDTQYF; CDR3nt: TGTGCCAGCAGGCCGGGATGGGGGGCCGGAGATACGCAGTATTTT
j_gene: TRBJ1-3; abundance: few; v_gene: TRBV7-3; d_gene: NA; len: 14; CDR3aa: CASSEGSSGNTIYF; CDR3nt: TGTGCCAGCAGCGAGGGGAGCTCTGGAAACACCATATATTTT
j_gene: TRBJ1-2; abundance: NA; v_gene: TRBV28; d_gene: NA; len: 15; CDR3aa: CASRSSGGGAYGYTF; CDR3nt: TGTGCCAGCAGATCCTCCGGAGGGGGTGCGTATGGCTACACCTTC
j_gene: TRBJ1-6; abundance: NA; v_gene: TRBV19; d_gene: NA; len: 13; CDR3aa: CASSSGGDSPLHF; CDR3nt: TGTGCCAGTAGCTCCGGAGGGGATTCACCCCTCCACTTT
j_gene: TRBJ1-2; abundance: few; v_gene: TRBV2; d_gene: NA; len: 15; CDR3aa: CASSETGRISYGYTF; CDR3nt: TGTGCCAGCAGTGAAACAGGGCGGATATCGTATGGCTACACCTTC
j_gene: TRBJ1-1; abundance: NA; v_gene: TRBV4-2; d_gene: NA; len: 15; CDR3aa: CASSQDPGRNTEAFF; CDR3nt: TGTGCCAGCAGCCAAGACCCTGGGAGGAACACTGAAGCTTTCTTT
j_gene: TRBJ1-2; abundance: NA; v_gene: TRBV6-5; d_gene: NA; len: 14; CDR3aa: CASSYSRSAYGYTF; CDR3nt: TGTGCCAGCAGTTACTCGAGGTCAGCCTATGGCTACACCTTC
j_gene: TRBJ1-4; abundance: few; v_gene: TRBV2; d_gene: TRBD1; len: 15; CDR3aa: CASRGQGSLNEKLFF; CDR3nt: TGTGCCAGCAGGGGACAGGGGTCCCTTAATGAAAAACTGTTTTTT
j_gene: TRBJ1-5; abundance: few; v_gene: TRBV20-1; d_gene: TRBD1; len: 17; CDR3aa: CSARTGTPFQFNQPQHF; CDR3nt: TGCAGTGCTAGGACAGGGACTCCTTTCCAATTCAATCAGCCCCAGCATTTT
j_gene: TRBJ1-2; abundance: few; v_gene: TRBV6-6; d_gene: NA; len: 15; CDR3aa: CASSPTGGSGDGYTF; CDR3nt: TGTGCCAGCAGTCCTACGGGCGGGAGCGGGGATGGCTACACCTTC
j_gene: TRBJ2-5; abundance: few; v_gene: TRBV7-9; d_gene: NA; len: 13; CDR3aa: CASSPAGPETQYF; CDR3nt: TGTGCCAGCAGCCCGGCGGGTCCAGAGACCCAGTACTTC
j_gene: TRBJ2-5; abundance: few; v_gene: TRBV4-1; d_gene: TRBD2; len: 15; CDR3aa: CASSRLAGGLETQYF; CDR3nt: TGCGCCAGCAGCCGACTAGCGGGGGGCCTTGAGACCCAGTACTTC
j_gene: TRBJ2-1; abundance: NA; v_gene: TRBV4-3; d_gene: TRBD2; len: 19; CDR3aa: CASSSRPGLAGGIINEQFF; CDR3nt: TGCGCCAGCAGCTCAAGACCGGGACTAGCGGGGGGGATCATAAATGAGCAGTTCTTC
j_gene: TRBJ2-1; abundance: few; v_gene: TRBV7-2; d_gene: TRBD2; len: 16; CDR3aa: CASSGKERGAPDEQFF; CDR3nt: TGTGCCAGCAGCGGGAAGGAGCGGGGGGCCCCAGATGAGCAGTTCTTC
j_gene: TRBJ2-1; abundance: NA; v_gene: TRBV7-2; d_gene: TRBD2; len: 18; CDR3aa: CASSSRGFSGVVSNEQFF; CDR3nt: TGTGCCAGCAGCTCCCGGGGATTTAGCGGGGTAGTAAGTAATGAGCAGTTCTTC
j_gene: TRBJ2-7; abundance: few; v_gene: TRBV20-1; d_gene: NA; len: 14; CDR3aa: CSAERGFGSYEQYF; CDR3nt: TGCAGCGCCGAGAGGGGGTTTGGCTCCTACGAGCAGTACTTC
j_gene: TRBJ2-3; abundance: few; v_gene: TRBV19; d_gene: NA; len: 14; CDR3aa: CASSIHHSTDTQYF; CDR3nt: TGTGCCAGTAGTATCCACCACTCCACAGATACGCAGTATTTT
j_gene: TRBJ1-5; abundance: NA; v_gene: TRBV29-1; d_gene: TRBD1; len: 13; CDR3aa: CSVAGTEDQPQHF; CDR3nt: TGCAGCGTGGCCGGGACAGAGGATCAGCCCCAGCATTTT
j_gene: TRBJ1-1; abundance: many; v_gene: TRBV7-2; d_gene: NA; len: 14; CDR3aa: CASSSTTDYTEAFF; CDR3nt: TGTGCCAGCAGCTCCACGACAGATTACACTGAAGCTTTCTTT
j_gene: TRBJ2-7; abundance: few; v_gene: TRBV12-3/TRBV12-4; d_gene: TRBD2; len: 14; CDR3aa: CASSPGLVRYEQYF; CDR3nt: TGTGCCAGCAGTCCGGGACTAGTCCGTTACGAGCAGTACTTC
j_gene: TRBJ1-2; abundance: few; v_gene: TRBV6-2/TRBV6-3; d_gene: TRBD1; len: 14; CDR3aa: CASRLSGTDYGYTF; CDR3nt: TGTGCCAGCAGACTCTCCGGGACAGACTATGGCTACACCTTC
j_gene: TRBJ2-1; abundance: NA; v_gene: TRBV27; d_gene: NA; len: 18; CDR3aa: CASSFLLRRQGSTNEQFF; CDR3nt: TGTGCCAGCAGTTTTCTCCTCCGGAGGCAGGGGAGCACCAATGAGCAGTTCTTC
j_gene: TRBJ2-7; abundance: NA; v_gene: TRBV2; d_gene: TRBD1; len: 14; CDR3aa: CASISGTGRNEQYF; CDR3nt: TGTGCCAGCATCTCCGGGACAGGGAGGAACGAGCAGTACTTC
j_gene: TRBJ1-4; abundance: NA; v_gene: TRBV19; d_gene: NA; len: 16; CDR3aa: CASSIPAGQDGDKLFF; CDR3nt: TGTGCCAGTAGTATACCGGCAGGCCAAGATGGGGACAAACTGTTTTTT
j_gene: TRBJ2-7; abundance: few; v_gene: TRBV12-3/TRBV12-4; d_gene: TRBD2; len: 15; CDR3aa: CASSPRGGFSYEQYF; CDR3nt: TGTGCCAGCAGTCCCCGCGGGGGGTTCTCCTACGAGCAGTACTTC
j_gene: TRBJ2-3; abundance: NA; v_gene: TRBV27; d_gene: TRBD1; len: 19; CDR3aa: CASSLSLHPGTESTDTQYF; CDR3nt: TGTGCCAGCAGTTTATCTCTTCACCCCGGGACAGAAAGCACAGATACGCAGTATTTT
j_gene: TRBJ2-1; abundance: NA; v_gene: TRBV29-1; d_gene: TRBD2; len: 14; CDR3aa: CSVGMGGGRDEQFF; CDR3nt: TGCAGCGTTGGGATGGGCGGGGGGAGGGATGAGCAGTTCTTC
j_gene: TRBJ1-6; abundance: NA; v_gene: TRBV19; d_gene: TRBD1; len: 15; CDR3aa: CASSVGQGVNSPLHF; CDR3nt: TGTGCCAGTAGTGTTGGACAGGGGGTAAATTCACCCCTCCACTTT
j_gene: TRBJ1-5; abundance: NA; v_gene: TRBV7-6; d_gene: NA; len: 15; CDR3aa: CASSLVPGLGQPQHF; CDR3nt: TGTGCCAGCAGCTTAGTTCCAGGGCTAGGTCAGCCCCAGCATTTT
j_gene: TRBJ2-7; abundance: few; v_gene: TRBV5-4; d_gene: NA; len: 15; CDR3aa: CASSPFGSRSYEQYF; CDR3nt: TGTGCCAGCAGCCCCTTCGGGTCTCGCTCCTACGAGCAGTACTTC
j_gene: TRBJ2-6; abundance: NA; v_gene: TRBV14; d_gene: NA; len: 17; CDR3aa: CASSQDRRGSGANVLTF; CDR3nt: TGTGCCAGCAGCCAAGATAGGAGGGGCTCTGGGGCCAACGTCCTGACTTTC
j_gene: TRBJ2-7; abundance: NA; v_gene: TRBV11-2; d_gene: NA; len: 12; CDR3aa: CASSRGITEQYF; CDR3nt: TGTGCCAGTAGCCGTGGTATAACCGAGCAGTACTTC
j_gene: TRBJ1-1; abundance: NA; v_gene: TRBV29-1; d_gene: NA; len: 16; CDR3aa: CSGRVGQGNTKGEAFF; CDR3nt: TGCAGCGGGAGGGTCGGGCAGGGAAATACAAAAGGTGAAGCTTTCTTT
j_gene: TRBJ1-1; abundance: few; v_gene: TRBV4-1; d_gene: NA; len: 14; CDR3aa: CASSAPGRNTEAFF; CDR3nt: TGCGCCAGCAGCGCACCGGGACGGAACACTGAAGCTTTCTTT
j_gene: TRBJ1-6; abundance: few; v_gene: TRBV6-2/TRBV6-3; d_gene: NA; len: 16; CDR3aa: CASSPRTASQGSPLHF; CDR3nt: TGTGCCAGCAGTCCCAGGACGGCGAGCCAGGGTTCACCCCTCCACTTT
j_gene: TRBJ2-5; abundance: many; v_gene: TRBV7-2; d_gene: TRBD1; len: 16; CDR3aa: CASSPNPGGDGETQYF; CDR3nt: TGTGCCAGCAGCCCCAACCCAGGGGGCGACGGCGAGACCCAGTACTTC
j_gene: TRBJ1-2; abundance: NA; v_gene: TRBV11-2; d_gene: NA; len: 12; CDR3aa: CASSPQAYGYTF; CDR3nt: TGTGCCAGCAGCCCACAAGCCTATGGCTACACCTTC
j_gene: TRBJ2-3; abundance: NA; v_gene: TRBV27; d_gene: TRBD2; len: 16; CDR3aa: CASRAGGAAGTDTQYF; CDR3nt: TGTGCCAGCAGGGCGGGGGGGGCGGCGGGCACAGATACGCAGTATTTT
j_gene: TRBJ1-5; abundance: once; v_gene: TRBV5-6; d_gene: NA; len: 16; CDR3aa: CASSLAMETGSQPQHF; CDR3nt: TGTGCCAGCAGCTTGGCCATGGAAACGGGTAGTCAGCCCCAGCATTTT
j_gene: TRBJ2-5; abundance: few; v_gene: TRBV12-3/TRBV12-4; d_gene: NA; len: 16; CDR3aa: CASSSLSGRHEETQYF; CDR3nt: TGTGCCAGCAGTTCCTTGAGCGGAAGGCACGAAGAGACCCAGTACTTC
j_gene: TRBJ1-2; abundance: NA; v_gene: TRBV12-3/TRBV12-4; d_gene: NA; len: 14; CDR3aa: CASSFSQAVYGYTF; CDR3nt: TGTGCCAGCAGTTTTTCCCAGGCAGTCTATGGCTACACCTTC
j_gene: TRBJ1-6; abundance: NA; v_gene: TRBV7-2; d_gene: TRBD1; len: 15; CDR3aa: CASSAGQSYNSPLDF; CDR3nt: TGTGCCAGCAGCGCGGGACAGTCTTATAATTCACCCCTCGACTTT
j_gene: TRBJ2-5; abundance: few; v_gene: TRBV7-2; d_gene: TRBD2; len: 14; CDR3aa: CASSLRLAMETQYF; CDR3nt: TGTGCCAGCAGCTTAAGACTAGCTATGGAGACCCAGTACTTC
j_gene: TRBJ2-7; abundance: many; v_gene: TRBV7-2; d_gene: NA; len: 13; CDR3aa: CASSFGDSYEQYF; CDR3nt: TGTGCCAGCAGCTTCGGAGATTCCTACGAGCAGTACTTC